Below, one TCR beta chain is given with its context. Its antigen is still unknown. Base qualities were left out, and no much larger clone turns up one base away. Reading the germline V gene gives CDR1 SGHTA and CDR2 FQGTGA. V loses 1 base, J loses 7 bases, and the germline ends lie 14 bases apart. From the cysteine up to the phenylalanine, the CDR3 has a length of 14 residues. Here the CDR3 DNA is all that survives: 42 bases in frame from base 1. Libraries were prepared through the immunoSEQ multiplex PCR assay. A mixture of 60 forward primers for TCR Vbeta segments and 13 reverse primers for TCR Jbeta segments was used in the multiplex PCR. The CDR3 region of rearranged TCR beta genes was amplified from genomic DNA with a multiplex PCR assay. The amplified TCR beta libraries were sequenced on the Illumina HiSeq System as 87-base-pair reads. In the original analysis: A later analysis counted approximately 84 million unique TCR beta chains across the 650 to 800 repertoires, and roughly 9.9 million of these chains were shared by at least two donors. A nearest-neighbor algorithm error-corrected the raw reads and collapsed the reads into unique sequences, merging closely related sequences to remove PCR and sequencing errors. V, D and J gene segments were assigned by aligning CDR3 sequences to IMGT reference sequences. For a sequence to be retained, at least a six-nucleotide match to both a V gene segment and a J gene segment was required. A rearrangement was called productive if the CDR3 had no stop codons and remained in frame with V and J, and every other rearrangement was called non-productive. CDR3 was defined by IMGT convention, running from the second conserved V-encoded cysteine to the conserved J-encoded phenylalanine. The earlier analysis of approximately 590 of the donors excluded any sequence lacking an unambiguous match to a single V gene segment. An earlier analysis of fewer than 650 of the donors classified V segments as functional when productive rearrangements were above 56.7% and as segregating when the standard deviation between donors was above 5%. A statistical classification framework was built for diagnosing cytomegalovirus status from the catalog of TCR beta chain sequences. V and J gene assignment, in a later analysis, came from comparing TCR nucleotide sequences with IMGT/GENE-DB human TR gene sequences. A later analysis assigned CDR3 sequences and most-parsimonious VDJ recombination scenarios with the TCRdist pipeline. A later analysis defined each TCR beta chain by its CDR3 amino acid sequence plus V-gene family, and excluded reads lacking a unique V-gene family. To address suspected cross-contamination and a sequencing artifact, a later analysis removed around 590 highly shared, low-generation-probability nucleotide sequences. For each public chain, a later analysis derived a clonal expansion index from normalized ranks of inferred template counts within each repertoire. In a later analysis, generation probabilities were computed using a VDJ recombination model fitted to out-of-frame rearrangements, and the results were checked against IGoR. In a later analysis, TCR-TCR, TCR-HLA and TCR-CMV co-occurrence was scored with hypergeometric tests, and a repertoire-size bias correction was applied to TCR pairs. To estimate false discovery rates, a later analysis permuted the HLA or CMV assignments 20 times. A later analysis grouped co-occurring TCRs with DBSCAN, adding TCRdist sequence similarity when clustering within HLA-allele-positive subsets. For co-occurrence clustering, repertoires with fewer than 30,000 or more than 120,000 public chains were excluded, along with five repertoires with anomalous nucleotide sharing. Here the immuneACCESS table is served through TCRdb, limited to in-frame sequences with V and J called. Missing clones are a known gap in these copies; in checked studies unresolved V genes cover under half, and the rest lacks a known reason. From that table come the V and J calls and clone size; the DNA was used to work out D and trimming. In this sample the table shows some 100,000 clones, about 70% of which occur a single time. The ten largest make up about 4.4% of the sample.

In total, approximately 700 healthy bone marrow donors made up the cohort. All cohort members were sampled while nominally healthy, although unrecorded immune exposures were likely present. The donor was CMV seropositive and was included in the group of some 290 seropositive cohort members. A peripheral blood sample was collected from each donor, and TCR beta sequencing was performed on peripheral blood mononuclear cells. Genomic DNA was extracted from the blood cell samples with the Qiagen DNeasy Blood Extraction Kit. These data belong to a study of cytomegalovirus exposure and HLA in healthy donors (dated 2017 in TCRdb). As for the study more broadly: An earlier analysis of some 620 of the donors reported approximately 260 Gb of sequence data and about 120 million unique TCR beta sequences obtained from around 180 million T cells. Donor age, sex, ethnicity and CMV serostatus were collected together with the repertoire data. All discovery cohort repertoires had been generated on a single sequencing platform. Across about 380 genotyped donors of the cohort, an average of about 200,000 unique TCR beta nucleotide sequences per donor were sequenced, and approximately 19% of those sequences were non-productive. Genome-wide SNP genotypes for about 65% of the 666 donors were used in a later genetic analysis, which treated that subset as a discovery cohort. Roughly five DR-DQ haplotypes were handled as single units for association and clustering, since linkage in the cohort was strong. HLA typing included class I and class II loci at four-digit resolution. In addition to the first cohort of around 670 subjects, a separate validation cohort of 100 to 150 different subjects was used. A later analysis re-analyzed previously published TCR beta repertoires from about 600 donors and added high-resolution HLA genotyping to study TCR occurrence patterns. An earlier analysis of 500 to 750 of the donors applied high-throughput TCR beta sequencing to assess whether each TCR beta V gene segment acted as functional or pseudogenic. To predict cytomegalovirus infection status, the study brought together high-throughput TCR immunosequencing, statistical association of individual TCRs with disease status, and machine learning. The study aimed to test whether cataloging public T cell receptors could reveal signatures of past pathogen exposure. Of the 300 to 500 genotyped donors, 65% to 90% were placed in the genetic ancestry cluster associated with self-reported Caucasian donors. About 280 gigabases of sequencing data and approximately 91 million unique TCR sequences made up an early release that covered under 750 HLA-typed donors. The number of donors typed differed by locus, with roughly 620-630 for A, B, C, DRB1 and DQB1, more than 500 for DQA1, approximately 580 for DPA1, and 400 to 490 for DPB1. The study profiled the T cell repertoires of hundreds of subjects by immunosequencing and related them to cytomegalovirus serostatus. Rather than drawing on any new phenotypic data, the later analysis identified candidate immune exposures from TCR beta sequences and the way those sequences occurred across donors.

Overall study results and their limits: In the study, 150 to 200 TCR beta chains were listed as associated with cytomegalovirus. In an earlier analysis of over 550 of the donors, most TCR beta V segments were observed in productive rearrangements about 87% or about 30% of the time, broadly matching IMGT annotations. The earlier analysis of 587 of the donors excluded some 16 rarely observed V segments, including chromosome 9 orphons, because counts were too low. According to a later analysis, parvovirus B19, influenza, CMV and Epstein-Barr virus appeared linked to several top co-occurrence clusters. The cohort was sequenced for TCR beta chains only, and without alpha or paired-chain data the features that could be detected were limited. According to a later analysis, TCR association rates differed among HLA loci, with DRB1 alleles showing the most associated TCRs and HLA-C alleles showing the fewest. Some IMGT-functional V segments, including TRBV6-2 and TRBV6-3, could not be told apart with the 87-base-pair reads, so those segments were excluded. Three of the identified cytomegalovirus-associated TCR beta chains were confirmed in vitro to be specific for cytomegalovirus antigens. Roughly uniform sequencing depth across donors was assumed in presence/absence analyses, although this assumption may not hold. The classifier was reported to diagnose cytomegalovirus status with high specificity and sensitivity in both the original cohort and the validation cohort. A cluster of highly shared sequence variants was judged likely to be a technical artifact of the sequencing pipeline. According to the authors, the approach could potentially be generalized to other disease states and immunological phenotypes. The only immune exposure information available for the cohort was CMV serostatus. At a false discovery rate of 0.05, a later analysis linked 15,000 to 20,000 TCR beta sequences to specific HLA alleles. Most CMV-associated TCR beta chains appeared to be HLA-restricted in a later analysis, and the HLA associations seemed to be driven largely by CMV exposure. A further reported finding was that TCR beta sequences accurately predicted the HLA-A and HLA-B alleles for most subjects in the first cohort. A later analysis found that HLA-associated TCR beta chains were more clonally expanded and had lower generation probabilities than equally common non-associated chains. Correlated functional status among segregating V segments might reflect linkage disequilibrium, but an unknown experimental factor could not be ruled out. Most TCR sequences were seen in very few donors, while some public TCRs were found in many individuals. A later genetic analysis associated a missense DCLRE1C variant with V-gene and J-gene trimming of TCR beta chains, and an independent cohort replicated the association. Compared with the roughly 600-donor mean, donors in an Asian-associated ancestry cluster had fewer N-insertions in productive TCRs, according to a later genetic analysis. When HLA alleles, especially DR and DQ, strongly co-occurred, TCR associations were difficult to assign to individual alleles. Because some donors lacked HLA typing at each locus, the association tests relied only on the typed subset.

Sequencing used PBMCs. The sequence joins TRBV7-3 to TRBJ2-7, with the D gene not confidently named. This TCR came from a woman aged 18-29 years in good health and CMV-seropositive. The sequenced DNA is TGTGCCAGCAGCTTAAGTCCTGCAGCCAGGGAGCAGTACTTC. This is translated as CASSLSPAAREQYF.